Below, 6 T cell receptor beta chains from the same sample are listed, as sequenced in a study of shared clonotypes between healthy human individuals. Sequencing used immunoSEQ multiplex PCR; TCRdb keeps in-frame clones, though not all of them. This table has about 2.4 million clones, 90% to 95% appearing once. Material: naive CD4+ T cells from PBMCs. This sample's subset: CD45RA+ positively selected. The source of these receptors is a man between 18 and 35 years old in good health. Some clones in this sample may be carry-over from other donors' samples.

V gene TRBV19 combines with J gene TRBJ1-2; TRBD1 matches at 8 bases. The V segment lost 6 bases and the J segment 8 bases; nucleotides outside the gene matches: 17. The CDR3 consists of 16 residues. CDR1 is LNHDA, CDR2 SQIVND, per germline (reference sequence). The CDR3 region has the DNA TGTGCCAGTAGCAAGCCCACCGGGACAGGCCTCCTCGGCTACACCTTC. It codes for CASSKPTGTGLLGYTF.

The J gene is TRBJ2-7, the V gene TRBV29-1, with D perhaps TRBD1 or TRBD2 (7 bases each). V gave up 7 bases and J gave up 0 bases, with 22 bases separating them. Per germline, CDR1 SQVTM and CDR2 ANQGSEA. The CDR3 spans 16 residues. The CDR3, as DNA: TGCAGCGCCTGGTCGAGCGGGACAGAGCCCTCCTACGAGCAGTACTTC. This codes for CSAWSSGTEPSYEQYF.

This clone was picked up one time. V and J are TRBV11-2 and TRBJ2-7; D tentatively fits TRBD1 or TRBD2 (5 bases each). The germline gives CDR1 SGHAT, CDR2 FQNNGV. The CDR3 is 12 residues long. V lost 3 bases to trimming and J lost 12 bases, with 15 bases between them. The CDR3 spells CASSLGSGRRYF. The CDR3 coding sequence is TGTGCCAGCAGCTTGGGGTCGGGACGTAGGTACTTC.

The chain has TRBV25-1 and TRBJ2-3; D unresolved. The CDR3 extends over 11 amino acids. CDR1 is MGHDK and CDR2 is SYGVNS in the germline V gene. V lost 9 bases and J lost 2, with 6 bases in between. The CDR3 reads CASRSTDTQYF. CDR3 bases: TGTGCCAGTCGATCCACAGATACGCAGTATTTT.

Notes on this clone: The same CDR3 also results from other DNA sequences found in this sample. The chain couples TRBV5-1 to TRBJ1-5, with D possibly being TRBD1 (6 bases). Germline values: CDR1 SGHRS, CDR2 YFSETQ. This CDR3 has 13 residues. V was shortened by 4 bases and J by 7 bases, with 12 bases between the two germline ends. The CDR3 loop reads CASSLGGSQPQHF. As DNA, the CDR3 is TGCGCCAGCAGCCTAGGGGGGAGCCAGCCCCAGCATTTT.

CDR3 in DNA: TGTGCCAGCAACAAAGGAGGGCCAGATCTTGAGCAGTACTTC. Protein: CASNKGGPDLEQYF. The gene calls are TRBV9 and TRBJ2-7; perhaps TRBD2 as D (6 bases). Germline V gene lookup returns CDR1 SGDLS and CDR2 YYNGEE. The CDR3 has 14 amino acids. The V gene lost 6 bases and the J gene lost 7 bases, with 20 bases spanning the gap.